The clone carrying this T cell receptor beta chain turned up a few times. The antigen remains undetermined. Germline CDR1 is ENHRY and CDR2 is SYGVKD. This CDR3 is 13 amino acids long. With 8 bases clipped from V and 0 bases from J, the junction kept 4 bases outside the gene matches. These data come from a study of cytomegalovirus exposure and HLA in healthy donors. Broader study findings: Most TCR sequences were uncommon, yet certain public TCRs appeared in many donors. Later on, a genetic analysis was performed. It linked a missense variant in DCLRE1C with V- and J-gene trimming of TCR beta. An analysis that was carried out later associated 15,000 to 20,000 TCR beta sequences with HLA alleles at 0.05 false discovery rate.

It was with 60 Vbeta and 13 Jbeta primers that the PCR ran. Clones were sequenced by immunoSEQ multiplex PCR, and TCRdb holds only the in-frame ones, with some missing. The repertoire holds some 130,000 clones, with around 77% as singletons. At the time of sampling, donors were nominally healthy, though unrecorded immune exposures were likely. The sequencing input was PBMCs. The chain joins TRBV10-3 to TRBJ2-7; 7 nucleotides line up with TRBD1. This clonotype was sampled from a male donor in good health and CMV-seropositive. DNA for the CDR3: TGTGCCATCGGACAGGAGATCTCCTACGAGCAGTACTTC. It specifies CAIGQEISYEQYF.